This T cell receptor (beta chain) was recorded in a study of beta chain features in type 1 diabetes. About the study: On cell yields, gender and age, patients and healthy donors were similar. Some 99 million sorted cells were examined across all samples. Study-level findings and limits: Here, the possible influence of HLA type (on TCRB rearrangement) remained unresolved.

Populations isolated by sorting all had purity greater than 95%. V lost 4 bases to trimming and J lost 7 bases, with 13 bases between them. The CDR3 covers 13 residues. CDR1 and CDR2 (germline): SNHLY, FYNNEI. The isolated RNA, all of it, was reverse transcribed, so expressed TCRB transcripts were what got sequenced. Only in-frame clones appear in the TCRdb table, and some are missing; sequencing was by immunoSEQ multiplex PCR. The sample holds hundreds of thousands of clones, more than 9.5% seen once. In the case of this clone: Its specificity is unknown.

Sequenced material: naive CD4+ T cells from blood. The chain links TRBV2 to TRBJ2-5; D gene uncertain. This receptor was identified in a woman aged 18-29 years in good health. CDR3 sequence: CASSVALRGTQYF. CDR3 DNA sequence: TGTGCCAGCAGTGTGGCACTGAGAGGGACCCAGTACTTC. The full variable domain, with the rest looked up from reference TRBV2 and TRBJ2-5, is EPEVTQTPSHQVTQMGQEVILRCVPISNHLYFYWYRQILGQKVEFLVSFYNNEISEKSEIFDDQFSVERPDGSNFTLKIRSTKLEDSAMYFCASSVALRGTQYFGPGTRLLVL.